This record concerns one T cell receptor (beta chain) sequence. There is no known antigen for this receptor. Base qualities are not at hand, and no much larger clone is one base apart. Each collaborating institution followed its own protocols to collect whole blood in K2EDTA tubes. For TCRbeta analysis, collaborators shipped samples in one of three forms: frozen whole blood, isolated PBMCs, or DNA extracted from either of those sample types. This sample was included in a study of blood T cell repertoires in COVID-19 (TCRdb year 2020). Regarding the study in general: The collaborator samples originated in the United States, Italy and Spain and spanned the acute and convalescent phases of COVID-19. The material from the prospective study consisted of cDNA or gDNA derived from T cells, B-cell-depleted T cells, or PBMCs. Deeply sampled blood TCRbeta repertoires from subjects exposed to, actively infected with, or recovered from COVID-19 were included in the dataset. The repertoires were released in a freely available public database meant as a resource for research on the immune response to SARS-CoV-2. Samples came from the ongoing ImmuneRACE study (first 160 participants) plus 1,254 subjects from 6 global collaborators. Nearly every sample came with metadata listing a de-identified subject ID, COVID-19 status, age in years and sex. Where HLA class I and class II types were available, the types were taken from metadata supplied by the sample provider, not from assay-based typing.

TCRbeta CDR3 regions were amplified from genomic DNA by means of the immunoSEQ Assay, a bias-controlled multiplex PCR. The study's own analysis went as follows. The number of nucleated cells in each sample was estimated from the amplification of reference gene primers within the assay. To quantify the absolute abundance of each unique TCRbeta CDR3 rearrangement, sequence reads were collapsed and filtered. For each sample, productive Simpson clonality was calculated as the square root of Simpson's diversity index over productive rearrangements. TCRdb retrieved this table from immuneACCESS and kept in-frame rearrangements only. Not all clones are present; in checked studies, unresolved V genes account for under half, and no reason is known for the remainder. V, J and clone size were drawn from that table, and D and trimming were deduced from the DNA. This sample lists about 150,000 clones; about nine tenths were detected once. The ten largest clonotypes hold more than 2% of the sample.

The full study reports these points: The quantity of clinical and demographic metadata differed by source and by participant and was supplied without curation.

Measured from the cysteine to the phenylalanine, the CDR3 is 12 residues long. Solely the CDR3 DNA is kept, with 36 bases framed from the first base. CDR1 and CDR2 are drawn from the germline V gene (reference sequence): MNHEY, SMNVEV. V is cut by 4 bases and J by 10 bases, and the space between the germline ends is 11 bases. The sequence is built from TRBV27 and TRBJ2-1; TRBD1 is a possible D gene, resting on 6 matching bases. This receptor was taken from a woman in her seventies with acute or convalescent COVID-19. Material: peripheral blood. Here the CDR3 is given as CASSSTGREQFF. The DNA sequence is TGTGCCAGCAGTTCCACAGGGCGGGAGCAGTTCTTC.